These 23 T cell receptor beta chains came from one sample sequenced in a study of cytotoxic CD8 clonotypes in ibrutinib-treated CLL. Method: immunoSEQ multiplex PCR; TCRdb's copy keeps in-frame clones and lacks some. The sample includes around 310,000 clones, approximately 80% of them seen just once. This specimen was PBMCs, taken before ibrutinib treatment. Receptors originate from a human donor with chronic lymphocytic leukemia.

The V and J genes are TRBV4-1 and TRBJ2-1, with 11 positions matching TRBD2. Trimming took 4 bases from V and 2 from J; bases not matched to a gene: 4. This CDR3 contains 16 residues. Looked up from germline, CDR1 is MGHRA and CDR2 is YSYEKL. The CDR3 here is CASSPLGLAAYNEQFF. In DNA, the CDR3 is TGCGCCAGCAGCCCTTTGGGACTAGCGGCCTACAATGAGCAGTTCTTC.

This rearrangement joins TRBV7-2 to TRBJ1-2; 9 positions match TRBD1. Germline trimming cut 4 bases from V and 4 bases from J; bases unmatched to any gene: 4. The CDR3 has 14 residues. CDR1 and CDR2 from the germline V gene are SGHTA and FQGNSA. The CDR3 reads CASSSQGASYGYTF. CDR3 bases: TGTGCCAGCAGCTCACAGGGGGCCAGCTATGGCTACACCTTC.

Remarks on this clone: This same CDR3 is encoded by further DNA sequences in the sample. This chain uses TRBV9 with TRBJ2-7, with 7 bases lining up with TRBD2. CDR1 is SGDLS, CDR2 YYNGEE, per germline. V lost 0 bases and J lost 4; bases outside the gene matches: 7. This CDR3 spans 15 amino acids. In DNA, the CDR3 is TGTGCCAGCAGCGTAGGGGTGGCGGGAGTTTACGAGCAGTACTTC. Its protein product is CASSVGVAGVYEQYF. The whole variable domain, remainder taken from reference TRBV9 and TRBJ2-7, is DSGVTQTPKHLITATGQRVTLRCSPRSGDLSVYWYQQSLDQGLQFLIQYYNGEERAKGNILERFSAQQFPDLHSELNLSSLELGDSALYFCASSVGVAGVYEQYFGPGTRLTVT.

This clone showed up just once. The chain carries TRBV4-3 and TRBJ2-7, with 7 positions matching TRBD1. This CDR3 is built from 14 residues. The germline CDR1 and CDR2 sequences are LGHNA and YSLEER. V was clipped by 3 bases and J by 3 bases; unmatched bases: 5. CDR3 sequence reads: CASSQGDSNYEQYF. The CDR3 region has the DNA TGCGCCAGCAGCCAGGGGGACAGTAACTACGAGCAGTACTTC.

This rearrangement joins TRBV5-3 to TRBJ2-1; maybe TRBD2 (5 bases). TRBV5-3 is an open reading frame, and its role is uncertain. This CDR3 has 13 amino acids. The germline V and J ends were trimmed by 2 bases and 5 bases, with 8 bases remaining between them. The chain's CDR3 is CARSLHGNNEQFF. CDR3 in DNA: TGTGCCAGAAGCTTACACGGGAACAATGAGCAGTTCTTC.

V usage is TRBV27 and J usage is TRBJ2-7; no clear D gene. Trimming removed 5 bases at V and 2 bases at J, with 19 bases between. The germline V gene has CDR1 MNHEY and CDR2 SMNVEV (reference sequence). The CDR3 sequence is 16 residues long. In nucleotides, the CDR3 is TGTGCCAGCAGTCCTCGAAGGGTTGGTAGAGCCTACGAGCAGTACTTC. Amino acid sequence: CASSPRRVGRAYEQYF.

V usage is TRBV27 and J usage is TRBJ1-1, with a possible D match to TRBD1 (5 bases). The V and J ends lost 3 bases and 7 bases respectively, with 12 bases between them. This CDR3 contains 13 residues. Germline V gives CDR1 MNHEY, CDR2 SMNVEV (reference sequence). CDR3: CASSFRRQSEAFF. Written as DNA, the CDR3 is TGTGCCAGCAGTTTTCGTAGACAGAGTGAAGCTTTCTTT.

This chain uses TRBV7-2 with TRBJ1-5; D is possibly TRBD1 (6 bases). Germline CDR1 is SGHTA and CDR2 is FQGNSA. V was pared by 5 bases and J by 6 bases, with 11 bases between. CDR3 length: 13 amino acids. The CDR3: CASSPGQFQPQHF. CDR3 DNA: TGTGCCAGCAGCCCCGGACAGTTTCAGCCCCAGCATTTT.

This clone was seen a single time. V gene TRBV5-1 combines with J gene TRBJ2-3; D is uncertain. V was trimmed by 0 bases and J by 6 bases, leaving 11 bases between them. Per the germline V gene, CDR1 is SGHRS and CDR2 is YFSETQ. The CDR3 extends over 14 amino acids. The CDR3 sequence is CASSLEGLMDTQYF. CDR3 in DNA: TGCGCCAGCAGCTTGGAAGGTCTCATGGATACGCAGTATTTT. Complete variable domain (other parts from reference TRBV5-1 and TRBJ2-3): KAGVTQTPRYLIKTRGQQVTLSCSPISGHRSVSWYQQTPGQGLQFLFEYFSETQRNKGNFPGRFSGRQFSNSRSEMNVSTLELGDSALYLCASSLEGLMDTQYFGPGTRLTVL.

The sample holds a few counts of this clone. This chain joins TRBV2 and TRBJ2-7, with D uncertain. This CDR3 is 12 amino acids long. In germline, CDR1 is SNHLY, CDR2 FYNNEI. V lost 4 bases to trimming and J lost 5 bases, with 9 bases between them. The CDR3 protein is CASSADSDEQYF. The CDR3 bases are TGTGCCAGCAGTGCGGATTCTGACGAGCAGTACTTC.

The chain couples TRBV7-2 to TRBJ2-2, with TRBD1 as a possible D gene (6 bases). Trimming left V 5 bases short and J 3 bases short, with 10 bases between. CDR3 length equals 14 residues. CDR1 is SGHTA, CDR2 FQGNSA, per germline. Here the CDR3 reads CASSTGQYTGELFF. The DNA for the CDR3 is TGTGCCAGCAGCACCGGACAGTACACCGGGGAGCTGTTTTTT.

V gene TRBV18 combines with J gene TRBJ2-7; D may be TRBD1 or TRBD2 (5 bases each). Between the trimmed V and J ends, which lost 3 bases and 3 bases, there was a span of 18 bases. Germline values: CDR1 KGHSH, CDR2 LQKENI. The CDR3 has 16 amino acids. The CDR3 coding sequence is TGTGCCAGCTCACCGCTTGGGACCGCTTCTCGCTACGAGCAGTACTTC. It encodes CASSPLGTASRYEQYF.

As concerns this clone: Other DNA sequences of this sample code for an identical CDR3. This chain connects TRBV18 to TRBJ2-5, with TRBD2 matching 14 bases. J gave up 5 bases and V 3 bases, and 2 bases lay outside the gene matches. Germline CDR1 reads KGHSH; CDR2 reads LQKENI. This CDR3 region has 15 residues. CDR3 in DNA: TGTGCCAGCTCACCGGGACTAGCGGGAGTGGAGACCCAGTACTTC. Translation: CASSPGLAGVETQYF.

This clone has just one count. The rearrangement uses TRBV19 and TRBJ2-7; tentatively, D is TRBD2 (6 bases). Germline values: CDR1 LNHDA, CDR2 SQIVND (reference sequence). V was pared by 9 bases and J by 5 bases, with 17 bases between. This CDR3 is 13 amino acids long. The CDR3: CASREPPSDEQYF. The CDR3 coding sequence is TGTGCCAGCCGGGAGCCCCCTTCGGACGAGCAGTACTTC.

V gene TRBV28 combines with J gene TRBJ1-5, with a possible D match to TRBD1 (5 bases). There are 15 residues in the CDR3. Germline CDR1 is MDHEN and CDR2 is SYDVKM. The V end was cut by 2 bases, the J end by 2 bases, with 10 bases between. The CDR3 spells CASSLGGTGNQPQHF. The CDR3 DNA reads as TGTGCCAGCAGTTTAGGGGGGACCGGCAATCAGCCCCAGCATTTT.

The rearrangement joins TRBV28 to TRBJ2-5; tentative D call: TRBD1 (6 bases). This CDR3 contains 12 residues. Germline assignment: CDR1 MDHEN and CDR2 SYDVKM. V lost 5 bases and J lost 6, with 10 bases in between. CDR3 loop: CASSHREKTQYF. The CDR3 nucleotides read TGTGCCAGCAGTCACAGGGAGAAGACCCAGTACTTC. The full variable domain, in which reference TRBV28 and TRBJ2-5 provide the parts outside the CDR3, is DVKVTQSSRYLVKRTGEKVFLECVQDMDHENMFWYRQDPGLGLRLIYFSYDVKMKEKGDIPEGYSVSREKKERFSLILESASTNQTSMYLCASSHREKTQYFGPGTRLLVL.

The chain couples TRBV7-2 to TRBJ2-7, with a weak D call TRBD1 (6 bases). The V gene's germline CDR1 is SGHTA and CDR2 FQGNSA. This CDR3 contains 12 residues. V gave up 4 bases and J gave up 6 bases, with 10 bases separating them. The CDR3 DNA reads TGTGCCAGCAGCTCCCAGGGGATCGAGCAGTACTTC. This sequence encodes CASSSQGIEQYF.

This chain joins TRBV5-1 and TRBJ2-7, with 7 bases matching TRBD2. CDR3 length: 17 amino acids. V lost 4 bases and J lost 0; bases outside the gene matches: 13. Looked up from germline, CDR1 is SGHRS and CDR2 is YFSETQ. The CDR3 DNA reads as TGCGCCAGCAGCAGCCCACTGAGCGGGGCAAGCTCCTACGAGCAGTACTTC. As protein: CASSSPLSGASSYEQYF.

The V and J genes are TRBV7-3 and TRBJ2-2; D remains ambiguous. Germline CDR1 SGHTA, CDR2 FQGTGA. The germline V and J ends were trimmed by 4 bases and 4 bases, with 10 bases remaining between them. The CDR3 has 14 amino acids. CDR3 region: CASSYARSTGELFF. CDR3 nucleotide sequence: TGTGCCAGCAGCTACGCTAGATCCACCGGGGAGCTGTTTTTT.

The chain carries TRBV7-9 and TRBJ2-2, with 12 bases matching TRBD1. From germline, CDR1 is SEHNR and CDR2 FQNEAQ (reference sequence). The CDR3 loop spans 16 amino acids. After removal of 5 bases from V and 7 bases from J, the junction contained 8 bases not matched to a gene. CDR3 loop: CASSRSGTGGYGELFF. In nucleotides, the CDR3 is TGTGCCAGCAGCCGTTCCGGGACAGGGGGCTACGGGGAGCTGTTTTTT. Combining the CDR3 with reference TRBV7-9 and TRBJ2-2 gives the whole variable domain DTGVSQNPRHKITKRGQNVTFRCDPISEHNRLYWYRQTLGQGPEFLTYFQNEAQLEKSRLLSDRFSAERPKGSFSTLEIQRTEQGDSAMYLCASSRSGTGGYGELFFGEGSRLTVL.

The rearrangement uses TRBV2 and TRBJ2-2; no clear D. V was shortened by 7 bases and J by 3 bases, with 9 bases between the two germline ends. CDR3 size: 13 residues. Per germline, CDR1 SNHLY and CDR2 FYNNEI. The CDR3 DNA sequence: TGTGCCAGCAAGCGAGAACACACCGGGGAGCTGTTTTTT. Translating gives CASKREHTGELFF. Full variable domain (remainder filled in from reference TRBV2 and TRBJ2-2): EPEVTQTPSHQVTQMGQEVILRCVPISNHLYFYWYRQILGQKVEFLVSFYNNEISEKSEIFDDQFSVERPDGSNFTLKIRSTKLEDSAMYFCASKREHTGELFFGEGSRLTVL.

The V and J genes are TRBV15 and TRBJ2-7, with 9 positions matching TRBD1. This CDR3 spans 14 amino acids. V was pared by 8 bases and J by 12 bases, with 17 bases of the junction left unmatched. The V gene's germline CDR1 is LNHNV and CDR2 YYDKDF (reference sequence). CDR3 loop: CATLRGGQGFGRYF. The CDR3 coding sequence is TGTGCCACCCTGAGGGGGGGACAGGGTTTTGGAAGGTACTTC.

The genes are TRBV27 and TRBJ2-1; D uncertain. The ends were cut back, 3 bases at V and 0 bases at J, with 3 bases in the middle. Germline CDR1 and CDR2: MNHEY and SMNVEV (reference sequence). There are 13 residues in the CDR3. CDR3: CASSFLSYNEQFF. CDR3 bases: TGTGCCAGCAGTTTTCTCTCCTACAATGAGCAGTTCTTC.